This T cell receptor (beta chain) was captured in a study of blood T cell repertoires in COVID-19 (TCRdb year 2020). Some background on the complete study: The collaborator samples originated in the United States, Italy and Spain and spanned the acute and convalescent phases of COVID-19. The material from the prospective study consisted of cDNA or gDNA derived from T cells, B-cell-depleted T cells, or PBMCs. Where available, HLA class I and class II types were obtained from metadata supplied by the sample provider rather than from assay-based typing. Deeply sampled blood TCRbeta repertoires from subjects exposed to, actively infected with, or recovered from COVID-19 were included in the dataset. The samples were drawn from two sources: the first 160 participants of the ongoing ImmuneRACE study, and 1,000 to 1,500 subjects contributed by 6 global collaborators. Nearly every sample came with metadata listing a de-identified subject ID, COVID-19 status, age in years and sex. The repertoires were released in a freely available public database meant as a resource for research on the immune response to SARS-CoV-2. Summary of the overall study and its limitations: The amount of clinical and demographic metadata varied by source and participant and was provided uncurated.

The collaborating institutions used their own protocols to collect whole blood in K2EDTA tubes. For TCRbeta analysis, collaborators shipped samples in one of three forms: frozen whole blood, isolated PBMCs, or DNA extracted from either of those sample types. At the junction V is shortened by 4 bases and J by 5 bases; bases outside the gene matches: 6. Per the germline V gene (reference sequence), SEHNR is the CDR1 and FQNEAQ is the CDR2. The CDR3 numbers 15 residues from cysteine through phenylalanine. The entry retains the CDR3 DNA only, 45 bases that are in frame from base 1. TCRbeta CDR3 regions were amplified from genomic DNA by means of the immunoSEQ Assay, a bias-controlled multiplex PCR. In the authors' own workflow: The number of nucleated cells in each sample was estimated by amplification of reference gene primers within the assay. To quantify the absolute abundance of each unique TCRbeta CDR3 rearrangement, sequence reads were collapsed and filtered. For each sample, productive Simpson clonality was calculated as the square root of Simpson's diversity index across productive rearrangements. TCRdb obtained this table from immuneACCESS and retained in-frame rearrangements with V and J assigned. These tables miss some clones; where compared with another copy, unresolved V genes account for less than half of the shortfall, and the remainder is unexplained. D and trimming come from the DNA, and the V and J calls and clone size come from that table. Counted in this sample were 35,000 to 45,000 clones; roughly 80% of them appeared once. Jointly, the top ten make up around 14% of the sample.

Note on this clone: This clone's antigen is unknown. Qualities for individual bases were not recorded, and no much larger clone is one base off.

The V and J genes are TRBV7-9 and TRBJ2-3, and 10 junctional nucleotides match TRBD2. Sequenced material: peripheral blood. The clonotype was recovered from a human donor in a cohort sampled during active COVID-19. The DNA sequence reads TGTGCCAGCAGCTCCAGCGGGGGGGCCAAAGATACGCAGTATTTT. Translated, this gives CASSSSGGAKDTQYF.